Listed below are T cell receptor beta chains from one sample, sequenced in a study of shared T cell receptors in the human thymus. Clones were sequenced by immunoSEQ multiplex PCR, and TCRdb holds only the in-frame ones, with some missing. The sample contains about 660,000 clones, 70% to 90% of which appear only once. The sample was also reused in another study, on human thymus T cells.

The sequencing input was thymocytes. The receptor set was obtained from a boy under two years old with a congenital heart defect. Both conserved end residues are part of each CDR3. A D gene is named only where the DNA matches it firmly. Only some rows state a clone size, as once, few, many or a class for expanded clones.

j_gene: TRBJ1-1; v_gene: TRBV5-1; d_gene: .; abundance: .; CDR3nt: TGCGCCAGCAACTTGCTTCCGGGCAGGTCGGGAAGATCTGAAGCTTTCTTT; CDR3aa: CASNLLPGRSGRSEAFF
j_gene: TRBJ2-7; v_gene: TRBV29-1; d_gene: TRBD1; abundance: .; CDR3nt: TGCAGCGTGCTGGGCCGGACAGGGGCCGCGGGGACCTACGAGCAGTACTTC; CDR3aa: CSVLGRTGAAGTYEQYF
j_gene: TRBJ1-2; v_gene: TRBV7-2; d_gene: TRBD1; abundance: once; CDR3nt: TGTGCCAGCAGTCCTGGACAGGGCGGGAACTATGGCTACACCTTC; CDR3aa: CASSPGQGGNYGYTF
j_gene: TRBJ1-4; v_gene: TRBV9; d_gene: TRBD1; abundance: .; CDR3nt: TGTGCCAGCAGCCCCCAGGGGGTGTCTAATGAAAAACTGTTTTTT; CDR3aa: CASSPQGVSNEKLFF
j_gene: TRBJ2-5; v_gene: TRBV28; d_gene: .; abundance: .; CDR3nt: TGTGCCAGCAGTTTGGATGCTCGGCGGTCCCAGTACTTC; CDR3aa: CASSLDARRSQYF
j_gene: TRBJ1-5; v_gene: TRBV27; d_gene: TRBD1; abundance: .; CDR3nt: TGTGCCAGCAGTTTACGCCGTGGGACAGGGGAGGATTATAGCAATCAGCCCCAGCATTTT; CDR3aa: CASSLRRGTGEDYSNQPQHF
j_gene: TRBJ2-1; v_gene: TRBV7-2; d_gene: .; abundance: .; CDR3nt: TGTGCCAGCAGCTTAGATCAATTCGGGAACAATGAGCAGTTCTTC; CDR3aa: CASSLDQFGNNEQFF
j_gene: TRBJ2-3; v_gene: TRBV6-4; d_gene: .; abundance: .; CDR3nt: TGTGCCAGCAGTGCGGAGGGCCAATTCACAGATACGCAGTATTTT; CDR3aa: CASSAEGQFTDTQYF
j_gene: TRBJ1-4; v_gene: TRBV6-1; d_gene: .; abundance: once; CDR3nt: TGTGCCAGCAGTGCGGAACCCCCGGGTGCAACTAATGAAAAACTGTTTTTT; CDR3aa: CASSAEPPGATNEKLFF
j_gene: TRBJ1-5; v_gene: TRBV29-1; d_gene: .; abundance: .; CDR3nt: TGCAGCGTTGGGAGCGGCAATCAGCCCCAGCATTTT; CDR3aa: CSVGSGNQPQHF
j_gene: TRBJ1-2; v_gene: TRBV6-5; d_gene: TRBD1; abundance: .; CDR3nt: TGTGCCAGCAGTTATTCGCGGACAGGCCCCTATGGCTACACCTTC; CDR3aa: CASSYSRTGPYGYTF
j_gene: TRBJ1-1; v_gene: TRBV28; d_gene: .; abundance: .; CDR3nt: TGTGCCAGCAGTATTAAGAAGGGGCCAGCTGAAGCTTTCTTT; CDR3aa: CASSIKKGPAEAFF
j_gene: TRBJ2-5; v_gene: TRBV11-2; d_gene: .; abundance: .; CDR3nt: TGTGCCAGCAGCTTAGAGGGCCTACAGGGAGGGGAAGAGACCCAGTACTTC; CDR3aa: CASSLEGLQGGEETQYF
j_gene: TRBJ2-7; v_gene: TRBV6-5; d_gene: .; abundance: .; CDR3nt: TGTGCCAGCACTGGGAGCTCCTACGAGCAGTACTTC; CDR3aa: CASTGSSYEQYF
j_gene: TRBJ2-5; v_gene: TRBV2; d_gene: TRBD2; abundance: .; CDR3nt: TGTGCCAGCAGGGACTTGGGACTACACCAAGAGACCCAGTACTTC; CDR3aa: CASRDLGLHQETQYF